One and the same sample provided the 32 T cell receptor beta chains below, sequenced in a study of blood T cells in healthy people across ages (dated by TCRdb to between 2015 and 2016). The method behind the library was 5' RACE. The run used an Illumina HiSeq 2500. A second PCR of about 7 to 12 cycles was performed with a sample-barcoded 5' primer and a J-beta primer mix. TCRdb's own reprocessing of the public reads used fastp at Q25 and MiXCR and kept productive beta chains. One record per CDR3 amino acid sequence lists the most common genes and DNA. Across this sample there are around 1,000,000 distinct CDR3 sequences, with roughly two fifths seen only once. The ten largest clones add up to over 10% of the sample. Sequenced: blood. The receptors were sampled from a man younger than 35 in good health.

This sequence joins TRBV29-1 and TRBJ2-5; 7 bases align to TRBD1. The CDR3 is 13 amino acids. V was pared by 3 bases and J by 2 bases, with 3 bases of the junction left unmatched. Germline V gives CDR1 SQVTM, CDR2 ANQGSEA. CDR3 region: CSVDGQVQETQYF. The CDR3 coding sequence is TGCAGCGTTGACGGACAGGTTCAAGAGACCCAGTACTTC.

This clonotype was observed a few times. The chain recombines TRBV12-3 or TRBV12-4 with TRBJ2-5; 10 bases map to TRBD2. The CDR3 totals 15 residues. Unmatched junction bases numbered 8, after V lost 6 bases and J lost 4 bases. The CDR3 is CASRSAASGGETQYF. The CDR3 nucleotides read TGTGCCAGCAGGTCAGCGGCTAGCGGGGGAGAGACCCAGTACTTC.

The table lists this clonotype with many counts. The gene calls are TRBV27 and TRBJ1-2; 7 bases fit TRBD1. This CDR3 has 18 residues. Germline V gene sequence: CDR1 MNHEY, CDR2 SMNVEV (reference sequence). V shed 5 bases, J shed 4 bases, and the junction held 19 bases outside the gene matches. The CDR3 nucleotides are TGTGCCAGCAGTGAAGAGCCGGGGACAGCAGACACCCGCTATGGCTACACCTTC. Protein: CASSEEPGTADTRYGYTF.

The chain is built from TRBV28 and TRBJ2-3; 8 bases agree with TRBD1. Unmatched junction bases numbered 7, after V lost 3 bases and J lost 5 bases. The CDR3 sequence is 15 residues long. Per germline, CDR1 MDHEN and CDR2 SYDVKM. Here the CDR3 reads CASSFRDRWIDTQYF. The CDR3, as DNA: TGTGCCAGCAGTTTCCGGGACAGGTGGATAGATACGCAGTATTTT.

The genes are TRBV6-6 and TRBJ1-5; no reliable D call. The CDR3 runs 15 residues. CDR1 is MNHNY, CDR2 SVGAGI, per germline (reference sequence). The V end was cut by 7 bases, the J end by 5 bases, with 18 bases between. The CDR3 DNA follows: TGTGCCAGCACACCCACCACCGGGTGGTATCAGCCCCAGCATTTT. As protein: CASTPTTGWYQPQHF.

J is TRBJ1-1 and V is TRBV28, with D maybe TRBD1 (5 bases). The CDR3 contains 15 residues. The germline V gene has CDR1 MDHEN and CDR2 SYDVKM. Trimming cost V 10 bases and J 4 bases, with 22 bases left between them. The CDR3 reads CATWVQGVPSTEAFF. For the CDR3, the DNA is TGTGCCACCTGGGTCCAGGGTGTCCCTAGCACTGAAGCTTTCTTT.

The chain combines TRBV7-2 with TRBJ1-4; D may be TRBD1 (5 bases). CDR1 is SGHTA, CDR2 FQGNSA, per germline. This CDR3 comprises 15 residues. Trimming pared 4 bases from V and 10 bases from J, leaving 19 bases between. CDR3 coding DNA: TGTGCCAGCAGCTCGACAGTTCTCTCTCCAGGAAAACTGTTTTTT. Its translation is CASSSTVLSPGKLFF.

The rearrangement uses TRBV7-6 and TRBJ2-3, with 9 bases fitting TRBD1. CDR3 length equals 17 residues. Trimming cost V 2 bases and J 3 bases; bases outside gene matches: 9. Germline-derived CDR1 and CDR2 are SGHVS and FNYEAQ. The CDR3 DNA follows: TGTGCCAGCAGCTTAAGTACAGGGGGCGAGTGGACAGATACGCAGTATTTT. Translation: CASSLSTGGEWTDTQYF.

The chain couples TRBV6-5 to TRBJ1-1, with 7 bases aligning to TRBD1. This CDR3 spans 17 amino acids. Unmatched junction bases numbered 15, after V lost 4 bases and J lost 4 bases. The germline CDR1 and CDR2 sequences are MNHEY and SVGAGI. CDR3 loop: CASSSPSGRGSVTEAFF. CDR3 bases: TGTGCCAGCAGTTCCCCCTCGGGCAGGGGGAGTGTCACTGAAGCTTTCTTT.

This clonotype was counted only a few times. The chain couples TRBV5-1 to TRBJ1-1; no clear D. Trimming took 4 bases from V and 4 from J, leaving 14 bases between them. The CDR3 length is 14 residues. Germline CDR1 and CDR2: SGHRS and YFSETQ. CDR3 in DNA: TGCGCCAGCAGCCTAACCGCGGGGTCCACTGAAGCTTTCTTT. Translating it yields CASSLTAGSTEAFF. Filled out from reference TRBV5-1 and TRBJ1-1, the complete variable domain reads KAGVTQTPRYLIKTRGQQVTLSCSPISGHRSVSWYQQTPGQGLQFLFEYFSETQRNKGNFPGRFSGRQFSNSRSEMNVSTLELGDSALYLCASSLTAGSTEAFFGQGTRLTVV.

This clonotype was counted only a few times. The gene calls are TRBV20-1 and TRBJ1-4, with D hard to call. This CDR3 spans 15 amino acids. V was pared by 0 bases and J by 8 bases, with 16 bases between. The germline V gene has CDR1 DFQATT and CDR2 SNEGSKA (reference sequence). The CDR3 nucleotides read TGCAGTGCTAGAGATCCCGCGGCTCCGGGGGAAAAACTGTTTTTT. Amino acids: CSARDPAAPGEKLFF.

This clonotype was detected a few times. The chain recombines TRBV7-3 with TRBJ2-2; maybe TRBD1 (7 bases). CDR1 is SGHTA, CDR2 FQGTGA, per germline. CDR3 length: 15 amino acids. Deletions cut 4 bases from V and 7 bases from J, with 16 bases between. The CDR3 sequence is CASSWSTGRIGELFF. The CDR3 DNA is TGTGCCAGCAGCTGGTCGACAGGGAGGATCGGGGAGCTGTTTTTT.

The sample holds a few counts of this clonotype. The chain combines TRBV7-9 with TRBJ2-5, with D unresolved. V shed 5 bases and J shed 4 bases, with 11 bases lying between them. This CDR3 has 13 residues. Germline CDR1 and CDR2: SEHNR and FQNEAQ (reference sequence). The CDR3 coding sequence is TGTGCCAGCAGCCCGACTGCTGTAGAGACCCAGTACTTC. This gives the protein CASSPTAVETQYF.

The gene calls are TRBV20-1 and TRBJ2-7; D might be TRBD2 (6 bases). Per the germline V gene, CDR1 is DFQATT and CDR2 is SNEGSKA (reference sequence). The V end was cut by 3 bases, the J end by 7 bases, with 10 bases between. The length of the CDR3 is 11 residues. CDR3 sequence reads: CSASWGDEQYF. CDR3 bases: TGCAGTGCTAGTTGGGGGGATGAGCAGTACTTC.

As concerns this clonotype: A much larger clone differs by one base, so this may be a read error. The chain employs TRBV29-1 and TRBJ1-2; D not resolved. Germline loops: CDR1 SQVTM, CDR2 ANQGSEA. The CDR3 loop spans 13 amino acids. Trimming left V 4 bases short and J 2 bases short, with 11 bases between. The CDR3: CSVVPPTNYGYTF. The DNA for the CDR3 is TGCAGCGTTGTCCCGCCAACAAACTATGGCTACACCTTC.

V is TRBV4-3 and J is TRBJ1-6; D call uncertain. This CDR3 region has 14 residues. V lost 0 bases to trimming and J lost 5 bases, with 5 bases between them. The germline CDR1 and CDR2 sequences are LGHNA and YSLEER. CDR3 DNA: TGCGCCAGCAGCCAAGATCCAGATAATTCACCCCTCCACTTT. This codes for CASSQDPDNSPLHF.

The CDR3 spells CSAREPSGVYEQFF. CDR3 coding DNA: TGCAGTGCTAGAGAGCCTAGCGGGGTGTATGAGCAGTTCTTC. V gene TRBV20-1 combines with J gene TRBJ2-1, with TRBD2 matching over 9 bases. With 0 bases clipped from V and 8 bases from J, the junction kept 5 bases outside the gene matches. Germline CDR1 and CDR2: DFQATT and SNEGSKA (reference sequence). The CDR3 has 14 amino acids.

The chain employs TRBV14 and TRBJ1-6; unclear D gene. The CDR3 loop spans 13 amino acids. Trimming stripped 4 bases from V and 7 bases from J, with 8 bases between. Germline V gene sequence: CDR1 SGHDN, CDR2 FVKESK. As DNA, the CDR3 is TGTGCCAGCAGCCGGATTTCCAATTCACCCCTCCACTTT. Its protein is CASSRISNSPLHF.

This clonotype was seen more than once but under ten times. This chain links TRBV29-1 with TRBJ2-5; no firm D call. Per germline, CDR1 SQVTM and CDR2 ANQGSEA. Trimming took off 2 bases at V and 2 bases at J, with 12 bases between the two ends. This CDR3 is built from 14 residues. The CDR3 nucleotides read TGCAGCGTTGAAAGGCATCTGTCGCAAGAGACCCAGTACTTC. Protein sequence: CSVERHLSQETQYF.

The gene calls are TRBV4-2 and TRBJ2-7, with D perhaps TRBD1 or TRBD2 (5 bases each). Trimming removed 3 bases from V and 2 bases from J, with 11 bases in between. CDR1 is LGHNA and CDR2 is YNFKEQ in the germline V gene. The CDR3 is made up of 14 amino acids. The CDR3 protein is CASSQGTQTYEQYF. CDR3 in DNA: TGTGCCAGCAGCCAGGGGACCCAGACCTACGAGCAGTACTTC.

This clonotype was found a few times. J is TRBJ2-7 and V is TRBV7-9; D call uncertain. The CDR3 loop spans 11 amino acids. Trimming took off 6 bases at V and 7 bases at J, with 10 bases between the two ends. Germline-derived CDR1 and CDR2 are SEHNR and FQNEAQ (reference sequence). The CDR3 DNA is TGTGCCAGCAGATCCACGAATGAGCAGTACTTC. Its translation is CASRSTNEQYF.

The genes are TRBV9 and TRBJ2-1; weak D call: TRBD2 (6 bases). The CDR3 contains 16 residues. Per the germline V gene, CDR1 is SGDLS and CDR2 is YYNGEE. The V and J ends lost 0 bases and 1 base respectively, with 11 bases between them. The CDR3 DNA reads TGTGCCAGCAGCGTAGTTGGTGGGAGGTCCTACAATGAGCAGTTCTTC. This translates into CASSVVGGRSYNEQFF.

The table lists this clonotype with many counts. The V call is TRBV12-3 or TRBV12-4, the J call TRBJ1-2; 9 bases agree with TRBD1. The J segment lost 8 bases and the V segment lost 6 bases, leaving 7 bases of the junction unmatched. The CDR3 runs to 13 residues. The CDR3 loop is CASSPYTGGGYTF. The CDR3 nucleotides read TGTGCCAGCAGCCCTTATACAGGGGGCGGCTACACCTTC.

J is TRBJ1-4 and V is TRBV24-1; 12 nucleotides align to TRBD1. Germline V gives CDR1 KGHDR, CDR2 SFDVKD. This CDR3 has 16 amino acids. Unmatched junction bases numbered 5, after V lost 3 bases and J lost 7 bases. CDR3 DNA sequence: TGTGCCACCAGTGATCCCGGGACAGGGGGCGTTGAAAAACTGTTTTTT. This sequence encodes CATSDPGTGGVEKLFF.

In this sample, this clonotype turned up a few times. J is TRBJ1-2 and V is TRBV5-1; TRBD1 matches 7 bases. V trimming: 4 bases; J trimming: 6 bases; junction bases outside the gene matches: 9. CDR1 is SGHRS, CDR2 YFSETQ, per germline. The CDR3 sequence is 14 residues long. The CDR3 reads CASSLLLTGNGYTF. The CDR3 coding sequence is TGCGCCAGCAGCCTGTTACTGACAGGGAATGGCTACACCTTC.

This chain links TRBV7-9 with TRBJ1-1; D gene unclear. CDR3 length: 13 amino acids. CDR1 is SEHNR and CDR2 is FQNEAQ in the germline V gene (reference sequence). Trimming cost V 1 base and J 12 bases, with 15 bases left between them. CDR3 nucleotide sequence: TGTGCCAGCAGCTTAGTGGCTAATTTGGAAACTTTCTTT. Residues: CASSLVANLETFF.

This clonotype turned up a few times. The chain recombines TRBV29-1 with TRBJ2-3, with TRBD2 identical over 8 bases. The V gene's germline CDR1 is SQVTM and CDR2 ANQGSEA. The CDR3 runs to 15 residues. J gave up 2 bases and V 1 base, and 5 bases lay outside the gene matches. CDR3 protein: CSVEGAGGLTDTQYF. The CDR3 DNA is TGCAGCGTTGAAGGGGCGGGGGGCCTCACAGATACGCAGTATTTT.

This clonotype was observed a handful of times. This chain uses TRBV6-2 or TRBV6-3 with TRBJ1-5; 7 positions agree with TRBD1. This CDR3 is 13 amino acids long. Per the germline V gene, CDR1 is MNHEY and CDR2 is SVGEGT. Germline trimming cut 6 bases from V and 7 bases from J; bases unmatched to any gene: 6. CDR3 in amino acids: CASRRTGEQPQHF. The CDR3, as DNA: TGTGCCAGCAGACGTACAGGGGAACAGCCCCAGCATTTT.

This clonotype came up a few times. V gene TRBV13 combines with J gene TRBJ1-1, with a possible D match to TRBD1 (5 bases). The CDR3 totals 16 residues. The germline V and J ends were trimmed by 1 base and 0 bases, with 12 bases remaining between them. In germline, CDR1 is PRHDT, CDR2 FYEKMQ (reference sequence). CDR3 nucleotide sequence: TGTGCCAGCAGCTTAGCCCCCACAGGCATGAACACTGAAGCTTTCTTT. This translates into CASSLAPTGMNTEAFF. Together with reference TRBV13 and TRBJ1-1, the CDR3 gives the full variable domain: AAGVIQSPRHLIKEKRETATLKCYPIPRHDTVYWYQQGPGQDPQFLISFYEKMQSDKGSIPDRFSAQQFSDYHSELNMSSLELGDSALYFCASSLAPTGMNTEAFFGQGTRLTVV.

The chain links TRBV7-2 to TRBJ2-1, with D possibly being TRBD1 or TRBD2 (6 bases each). The germline gives CDR1 SGHTA, CDR2 FQGNSA. Trimming stripped 5 bases from V and 0 bases from J, with 17 bases between. This CDR3 has 17 residues. The CDR3 sequence is CASSLGGGHPSYNEQFF. The DNA for the CDR3 is TGTGCCAGCAGCCTGGGGGGCGGACACCCCTCCTACAATGAGCAGTTCTTC.

The chain links TRBV12-3 or TRBV12-4 to TRBJ1-5, with D uncertain. The germline V and J ends were trimmed by 5 bases and 6 bases, with 11 bases remaining between them. The CDR3 consists of 13 residues. The chain's CDR3 is CASSGEVVQPQHF. The DNA of the CDR3 is TGTGCCAGCAGTGGCGAAGTTGTTCAGCCCCAGCATTTT.

The rearrangement joins TRBV4-2 to TRBJ2-4, with TRBD2 as a possible D gene (5 bases). CDR1 and CDR2 (germline): LGHNA, YNFKEQ. Trimming left V 3 bases short and J 9 bases short, with 18 bases between. This CDR3 comprises 15 residues. CDR3: CASSQDLGMAGIQYF. Written as DNA, the CDR3 is TGTGCCAGCAGCCAGGATTTAGGAATGGCGGGCATTCAGTACTTC.